The 10 T cell receptor beta chains listed next were all sequenced from one sample in a study of T-cell reconstitution after alpha-beta-depleted transplantation in children. Library preparation (for TCRbeta) was performed with unique molecular identifiers. TCRdb redid the calling of the PCR reads with MiXCR, one entry per CDR3 protein. The sample contains about 110,000 distinct CDR3 sequences, under 13% of which appear only once. Sequencing was performed on PBMCs from the stem cell graft donor, taken from the stem cell graft. The receptor source for this set is a human donor who donated a stem cell graft to a child with acute lymphoblastic leukemia.

There are many counts of this clonotype. The chain couples TRBV6-1 to TRBJ1-3; the D gene is possibly TRBD1 (5 bases). With 7 bases removed from V and 0 bases from J, the gap between germline ends came to 16 bases. CDR3 length: 16 amino acids. Germline values: CDR1 MNHNS, CDR2 SASEGT. The CDR3 coding sequence is TGTGCCAGCATGGCGGACACCTCCTTCTCTGGAAACACCATATATTTT. Its protein is CASMADTSFSGNTIYF.

Many counts were recorded for this clonotype. The rearrangement uses TRBV7-2 and TRBJ2-7; D is uncertain. CDR3 length: 10 residues. CDR1 is SGHTA and CDR2 is FQGNSA in the germline V gene. The V end was cut by 7 bases, the J end by 0 bases, with 1 base between. The CDR3 nucleotides read TGTGCCAGCACCTCCTACGAGCAGTACTTC. It yields the protein CASTSYEQYF. Full variable domain (missing parts from reference TRBV7-2 and TRBJ2-7): GAGVSQSPSNKVTEKGKDVELRCDPISGHTALYWYRQSLGQGLEFLIYFQGNSAPDKSGLPSDRFSAERTGGSVSTLTIQRTQQEDSAVYLCASTSYEQYFGPGTRLTVT.

As for this clonotype: This may arise from a read error, as a much more abundant clone is one base away. V is TRBV10-3 and J is TRBJ2-6; D possibly corresponds to TRBD2 (6 bases). Per germline, CDR1 ENHRY and CDR2 SYGVKD. The CDR3 has 15 residues. V dropped 1 base and J dropped 2 bases, with 6 bases sitting between them. The CDR3, as DNA: TGTGCCATCAGTGAGTGGGGGGCTGGGGCCAACGTCCTGACTTTC. Protein: CAISEWGAGANVLTF.

This clonotype was picked up many times. The chain is built from TRBV20-1 and TRBJ2-7, with a weak D call TRBD1 (7 bases). Germline-derived CDR1 and CDR2 are DFQATT and SNEGSKA (reference sequence). The CDR3 is made up of 14 amino acids. V was cut by 5 bases and J by 2 bases, with 16 bases left in between. The chain's CDR3 is CSAQGGLGTYEQYF. The CDR3 coding sequence is TGCAGTGCTCAGGGGGGTCTAGGAACCTACGAGCAGTACTTC.

This clonotype was observed many times. The chain recombines TRBV10-2 with TRBJ1-1; D uncertain. The CDR3 is 11 amino acids. CDR1 WSHSY and CDR2 SAAADI come from the germline V gene. Trimming took off 6 bases at V and 1 base at J, with 3 bases between the two ends. The CDR3 DNA reads TGCGCCAGCAGGGAGAACACTGAAGCTTTCTTT. Translating gives CASRENTEAFF.

In its sample, this clonotype was seen many times. In DNA, the CDR3 is TGTGCCAGCAGCCGGTCGGCCACCGCTTCACCCCTCCACTTT. Amino acid sequence: CASSRSATASPLHF. This chain joins TRBV3-1 and TRBJ1-6; no reliable D call. The CDR3 contains 14 residues. Germline V gene lookup returns CDR1 LGHDT and CDR2 YNNKEL (reference sequence). Trimming took 4 bases from V and 9 from J, leaving 13 bases between them.

This clonotype appeared many times. The rearrangement links TRBV10-2 to TRBJ2-7; D is perhaps TRBD2 (5 bases). The V gene lost 6 bases and the J gene lost 0 bases, with 9 bases spanning the gap. Germline CDR1 is WSHSY and CDR2 is SAAADI. The CDR3 runs to 13 residues. This CDR3 reads CASRSGSSYEQYF. The CDR3 DNA reads as TGCGCCAGCAGGTCGGGGAGCTCCTACGAGCAGTACTTC.

This clonotype was counted between two and nine times. The genes are TRBV2 and TRBJ2-7; 9 nucleotides agree with TRBD2. The J segment lost 2 bases and the V segment lost 7 bases, leaving 6 bases of the junction unmatched. There are 14 residues in the CDR3. Germline V gene data show CDR1 as SNHLY and CDR2 as FYNNEI. The chain's CDR3 is CASTLLAGTYEQYF. CDR3 coding DNA: TGTGCCAGCACCCTTCTAGCGGGGACCTACGAGCAGTACTTC.

This clonotype was seen a handful of times. The rearrangement uses TRBV4-3 and TRBJ1-6; 10 nucleotides match TRBD1. Losses at the gene ends were 2 bases for V and 10 bases for J; bases not matched to a gene: 8. The CDR3 has 16 amino acids. Germline assignment: CDR1 LGHNA and CDR2 YSLEER. CDR3 DNA: TGCGCCAGCAGCCAAAGCCATGGGACAGGGGTATCACCCCTCCACTTT. It is translated as CASSQSHGTGVSPLHF.

This clonotype occurred many times. The V and J genes are TRBV9 and TRBJ1-4; D ambiguous. Germline assignment: CDR1 SGDLS and CDR2 YYNGEE. The CDR3 sequence is 14 residues long. Trimming removed 6 bases at V and 0 bases at J, with 9 bases between. This chain's CDR3 is CASTRQATNEKLFF. CDR3 nucleotides: TGTGCCAGCACCCGCCAAGCAACTAATGAAAAACTGTTTTTT.